This TCR beta chain was retrieved from a study of T-cell reconstitution after alpha-beta-depleted transplantation in children. Points from the study as a whole: T-cell counts and diversity at one year post-transplant came mainly from newly produced T cells. Several patients had high TCRbeta diversity at day 60; it came from surviving recipient T cells and thymic progenitors. After transplant, at about two months, alpha-beta T cells were reportedly derived from several hundred expanded graft clones.

V was shortened by 6 bases and J by 1 base, with 7 bases between the two germline ends. CDR3 length equals 12 residues. Germline V gives CDR1 SQVTM, CDR2 ANQGSEA. This clonotype has just a few counts. Antigen unknown. Unique molecular identifiers were used in preparing the TCRbeta library. TCRdb ran MiXCR on the PCR reads and lists one entry per CDR3 protein. The table shows fewer than 1 million distinct CDR3 sequences, with 16% occurring only once. The source of this sequence is a male patient aged 10 to 17 who had a stem cell transplant for acute lymphoblastic leukemia, so the T cells may come from the graft donor. The starting material was PBMCs, mostly from graft donor cells, obtained 360 days after TCRalphabeta/CD19-depleted stem cell transplant. V is TRBV29-1 and J is TRBJ2-1, with D maybe TRBD2 (6 bases). The CDR3 nucleotides read TGCAGCGTCGGGGGATCCTACAATGAGCAGTTCTTC. As protein: CSVGGSYNEQFF.